What follows is one T cell receptor beta chain and its context. This specimen comes from a study of blood T cell repertoires in COVID-19. Looking at the study overall: The study drew acute and convalescent COVID-19 samples from the United States, Italy and Spain.

Authors' data handling: The authors estimated nucleated cell counts from reference gene primer amplification. Using immunoSEQ multiplex PCR, the repertoire was profiled, and TCRdb retains in-frame clones only, with some absent. That table supplies the V and J calls and clone size; D and trimming were determined from the DNA. The table shows approximately 250,000 clones, with 88% occurring only once. Input material: PBMCs or T cells enriched from blood (not recorded which). This TCR was sampled from a woman aged 25 to 39 who had recovered from COVID-19.

CDR3 sequence: CSVRASGRGETQYF. The CDR3 DNA follows: TGCAGCGTTCGAGCTAGCGGGAGAGGCGAGACCCAGTACTTC. J is TRBJ2-5 and V is TRBV29-1; 10 nucleotides match TRBD2. The V and J ends lost 5 bases and 5 bases, in that order; junction bases with no gene match: 8. The CDR3 has 14 residues. The germline V gene has CDR1 SQVTM and CDR2 ANQGSEA.